These T cell receptor beta chains were read from a single sample in a study of shared clonotypes between healthy human individuals. Produced via immunoSEQ multiplex PCR; TCRdb's table is partial and in-frame only. The sample lists approximately 1,000,000 clones, 70% to 80% occurring once. Sequencing used memory CD4+ T cells from PBMCs. The receptors were gathered from a man aged 18 to 30 in good health. Some clones in this sample may be carry-over from other donors' samples. CDR3s include the opening cysteine and the closing phenylalanine or tryptophan. Each record gives: D gene, clone size, V gene, J gene, CDR3 protein, CDR3 DNA. The D gene is left open where the match is weak. Where a row states a size, it is once, few, many or the class of an expanded clone; other rows omit it.

D gene: .
clone size: .
V gene: TRBV29-1
J gene: TRBJ2-6
CDR3 protein: CSVRVARGANVLTF
CDR3 DNA: TGCAGCGTGAGGGTGGCCAGGGGGGCCAACGTCCTGACTTTC

D gene: .
clone size: .
V gene: TRBV5-6
J gene: TRBJ1-6
CDR3 protein: CASSLGGLGNSPLHF
CDR3 DNA: TGTGCCAGCAGCTTGGGGGGATTAGGAAATTCACCCCTCCACTTT

D gene: .
clone size: .
V gene: TRBV9
J gene: TRBJ2-1
CDR3 protein: CASSPSLFRSAEQFF
CDR3 DNA: TGTGCCAGCAGCCCTAGCCTCTTTAGGTCGGCGGAGCAGTTCTTC

D gene: .
clone size: few
V gene: TRBV27
J gene: TRBJ2-5
CDR3 protein: CASSFRARETQYF
CDR3 DNA: TGTGCCAGCAGTTTTAGGGCCCGGGAGACCCAGTACTTC

D gene: .
clone size: few
V gene: TRBV5-4
J gene: TRBJ1-1
CDR3 protein: CASRPGIMNTEAFF
CDR3 DNA: TGTGCCAGCAGACCGGGAATCATGAACACTGAAGCTTTCTTT

D gene: .
clone size: .
V gene: TRBV29-1
J gene: TRBJ2-1
CDR3 protein: CSAGPTMHNERFF
CDR3 DNA: TGCAGCGCCGGCCCGACTATGCACAATGAGCGGTTCTTC

D gene: .
clone size: .
V gene: TRBV28
J gene: TRBJ2-1
CDR3 protein: CASSLTGSNEQFF
CDR3 DNA: TGTGCCAGCAGTTTAACCGGAAGCAATGAGCAGTTCTTC

D gene: TRBD1
clone size: .
V gene: TRBV18
J gene: TRBJ1-5
CDR3 protein: CASSPGTGNNQPQHF
CDR3 DNA: TGTGCCAGCTCACCCGGGACAGGCAACAATCAGCCCCAGCATTTT

D gene: .
clone size: .
V gene: TRBV10-3
J gene: TRBJ2-3
CDR3 protein: CAISQGLEGDTQYF
CDR3 DNA: TGTGCCATCAGTCAGGGGCTAGAGGGTGATACGCAGTATTTT

D gene: .
clone size: .
V gene: TRBV28
J gene: TRBJ2-7
CDR3 protein: CATTLARGTSYEQYF
CDR3 DNA: TGTGCCACCACCCTCGCCAGGGGAACGTCCTACGAGCAGTACTTC

D gene: .
clone size: once
V gene: TRBV4-1
J gene: TRBJ1-1
CDR3 protein: CASSLFGQMNTEAFF
CDR3 DNA: TGCGCCAGCAGCCTCTTCGGCCAAATGAACACTGAAGCTTTCTTT

D gene: TRBD1
clone size: .
V gene: TRBV19
J gene: TRBJ1-5
CDR3 protein: CASSAGTGDSNQPQHF
CDR3 DNA: TGTGCCAGTAGTGCGGGGACAGGGGATAGCAATCAGCCCCAGCATTTT

D gene: TRBD2
clone size: .
V gene: TRBV10-3
J gene: TRBJ2-3
CDR3 protein: CAISESRVGGPDTQYF
CDR3 DNA: TGTGCCATCAGTGAGTCGAGGGTGGGAGGGCCAGATACGCAGTATTTT

D gene: TRBD1
clone size: .
V gene: TRBV7-9
J gene: TRBJ1-5
CDR3 protein: CASSSSPGQGTNQPQHF
CDR3 DNA: TGTGCCAGCAGCTCCTCCCCGGGACAGGGGACCAATCAGCCCCAGCATTTT

D gene: .
clone size: few
V gene: TRBV6-5
J gene: TRBJ2-1
CDR3 protein: CASSLLGSSYNEQFF
CDR3 DNA: TGTGCCAGCAGTCTCCTGGGCAGCTCCTACAATGAGCAGTTCTTC

D gene: .
clone size: .
V gene: TRBV29-1
J gene: TRBJ1-2
CDR3 protein: CSGFSNYGYTF
CDR3 DNA: TGCAGCGGGTTCTCAAACTATGGCTACACCTTC

D gene: .
clone size: .
V gene: TRBV28
J gene: TRBJ1-1
CDR3 protein: CASSLGDTEAFF
CDR3 DNA: TGTGCCAGCAGTCTGGGTGACACTGAAGCTTTCTTT

D gene: TRBD1
clone size: .
V gene: TRBV5-1
J gene: TRBJ2-7
CDR3 protein: CASSSYPNRGDSYEQYF
CDR3 DNA: TGCGCCAGCAGCTCTTACCCCAACAGGGGGGACTCCTACGAGCAGTACTTC

D gene: TRBD1
clone size: .
V gene: TRBV4-3
J gene: TRBJ2-2
CDR3 protein: CASSQDSRQGTGELFF
CDR3 DNA: TGCGCCAGCAGCCAAGATAGTCGACAGGGCACCGGGGAGCTGTTTTTT

D gene: TRBD1
clone size: once
V gene: TRBV27
J gene: TRBJ1-2
CDR3 protein: CASSMTGGDYGYTF
CDR3 DNA: TGTGCCAGCAGTATGACAGGGGGCGACTATGGCTACACCTTC

D gene: .
clone size: .
V gene: TRBV6-5
J gene: TRBJ2-5
CDR3 protein: CASFAPGRQETQYF
CDR3 DNA: TGTGCCAGCTTTGCGCCGGGCCGACAAGAGACCCAGTACTTC

D gene: TRBD2
clone size: .
V gene: TRBV28
J gene: TRBJ2-2
CDR3 protein: CASSFIQLAGTGELFF
CDR3 DNA: TGTGCCAGCAGTTTTATTCAGCTAGCGGGCACCGGGGAGCTGTTTTTT

D gene: .
clone size: once
V gene: TRBV29-1
J gene: TRBJ2-5
CDR3 protein: CSARVGRETQYF
CDR3 DNA: TGCAGCGCCCGGGTTGGTAGGGAGACCCAGTACTTC

D gene: TRBD1
clone size: few
V gene: TRBV5-1
J gene: TRBJ1-4
CDR3 protein: CASSLGDREKLFF
CDR3 DNA: TGCGCCAGCAGCTTGGGGGACAGGGAAAAACTGTTTTTT

D gene: .
clone size: .
V gene: TRBV10-1
J gene: TRBJ1-1
CDR3 protein: CASSETVNTEAFF
CDR3 DNA: TGCGCCAGCAGTGAGACAGTAAACACTGAAGCTTTCTTT

D gene: .
clone size: .
V gene: TRBV7-2
J gene: TRBJ2-3
CDR3 protein: CASSLLDTDTQYF
CDR3 DNA: TGTGCCAGCAGCCTTCTGGATACAGATACGCAGTATTTT

D gene: .
clone size: .
V gene: TRBV28
J gene: TRBJ2-7
CDR3 protein: CASRTGFSYEQYF
CDR3 DNA: TGTGCCAGCAGAACGGGATTCTCCTACGAGCAGTACTTC

D gene: .
clone size: .
V gene: TRBV6-1
J gene: TRBJ2-7
CDR3 protein: CASSPPSSYEQYF
CDR3 DNA: TGTGCCAGCAGTCCCCCTAGCTCCTACGAGCAGTACTTC

D gene: .
clone size: .
V gene: TRBV6-5
J gene: TRBJ2-5
CDR3 protein: CASSPSGMGETQYF
CDR3 DNA: TGTGCCAGCAGTCCTTCGGGGATGGGAGAGACCCAGTACTTC

D gene: .
clone size: few
V gene: TRBV6-1
J gene: TRBJ2-5
CDR3 protein: CASSEAGVTQYF
CDR3 DNA: TGTGCCAGCAGTGAAGCGGGCGTCACCCAGTACTTC

D gene: .
clone size: .
V gene: TRBV19
J gene: TRBJ2-4
CDR3 protein: CASSKRDTKMTNF
CDR3 DNA: TGTGCCAGTAGCAAACGGGACACCAAAATGACAAACTTC

D gene: .
clone size: .
V gene: TRBV30
J gene: TRBJ1-3
CDR3 protein: CAWSGTSGNTIYF
CDR3 DNA: TGTGCCTGGAGTGGGACATCCGGAAACACCATATATTTT

D gene: .
clone size: .
V gene: TRBV11-3
J gene: TRBJ1-1
CDR3 protein: CASSFGVGTEAFF
CDR3 DNA: TGTGCCAGCAGCTTCGGGGTCGGCACTGAAGCTTTCTTT

D gene: TRBD2
clone size: .
V gene: TRBV7-2
J gene: TRBJ2-3
CDR3 protein: CASSSIAGGPADTQYF
CDR3 DNA: TGTGCCAGCAGTTCCATAGCGGGAGGGCCGGCAGATACGCAGTATTTT

D gene: .
clone size: .
V gene: TRBV5-8
J gene: TRBJ2-1
CDR3 protein: CASSLVRDEQFF
CDR3 DNA: TGTGCCAGCAGCTTAGTAAGGGATGAGCAGTTCTTC

D gene: .
clone size: few
V gene: TRBV30
J gene: TRBJ1-1
CDR3 protein: CAWSVVGNTEAFF
CDR3 DNA: TGTGCCTGGAGTGTCGTGGGGAACACTGAAGCTTTCTTT

D gene: .
clone size: .
V gene: TRBV7-8
J gene: TRBJ2-7
CDR3 protein: CASSPRAGYSSFRYEQYF
CDR3 DNA: TGTGCCAGCAGCCCCCGGGCAGGATACTCGTCCTTCCGCTACGAGCAGTACTTC

D gene: .
clone size: .
V gene: TRBV20-1
J gene: TRBJ2-7
CDR3 protein: CSARDPSEQYF
CDR3 DNA: TGCAGTGCTAGAGATCCTTCCGAGCAGTACTTC

D gene: .
clone size: many
V gene: TRBV6-1
J gene: TRBJ2-2
CDR3 protein: CASSEASRAELFF
CDR3 DNA: TGTGCCAGCAGTGAAGCGAGCAGGGCCGAGCTGTTTTTT

D gene: .
clone size: .
V gene: TRBV7-8
J gene: TRBJ1-3
CDR3 protein: CASSLASHSGNTIYF
CDR3 DNA: TGTGCCAGCAGCTTAGCAAGTCACTCTGGAAACACCATATATTTT

D gene: .
clone size: .
V gene: TRBV5-1
J gene: TRBJ1-1
CDR3 protein: CASTLEGSHTEAFF
CDR3 DNA: TGCGCCAGCACCCTGGAAGGGTCGCACACTGAAGCTTTCTTT

D gene: .
clone size: .
V gene: TRBV27
J gene: TRBJ1-2
CDR3 protein: CASSPGGNYGYTF
CDR3 DNA: TGTGCCAGCAGCCCGGGAGGAAACTATGGCTACACCTTC

D gene: TRBD2
clone size: .
V gene: TRBV2
J gene: TRBJ2-3
CDR3 protein: CASSLGLAGVDTQYF
CDR3 DNA: TGTGCCAGCAGTCTGGGACTAGCGGGAGTTGATACGCAGTATTTT

D gene: .
clone size: .
V gene: TRBV19
J gene: TRBJ2-3
CDR3 protein: CASSLSTDTQYF
CDR3 DNA: TGTGCCAGTAGTTTAAGCACAGATACGCAGTATTTT

D gene: .
clone size: .
V gene: TRBV5-5
J gene: TRBJ1-4
CDR3 protein: CASSPGGDATNEKLFF
CDR3 DNA: TGTGCCAGCAGCCCCGGCGGGGACGCAACTAATGAAAAACTGTTTTTT

D gene: .
clone size: .
V gene: TRBV11-2
J gene: TRBJ2-6
CDR3 protein: CASRPFLGGANVLTF
CDR3 DNA: TGTGCCAGCAGGCCCTTCCTGGGGGGTGCCAACGTCCTGACTTTC

D gene: TRBD1
clone size: .
V gene: TRBV7-9
J gene: TRBJ1-4
CDR3 protein: CASSGDSGGEKLFF
CDR3 DNA: TGTGCCAGCAGCGGGGACAGTGGAGGGGAAAAACTGTTTTTT

D gene: .
clone size: .
V gene: TRBV28
J gene: TRBJ2-7
CDR3 protein: CASTVQKGLSYEQYF
CDR3 DNA: TGTGCCAGCACCGTTCAGAAGGGGCTCTCCTACGAGCAGTACTTC

D gene: .
clone size: .
V gene: TRBV19
J gene: TRBJ1-3
CDR3 protein: CASSPSPGNTIYF
CDR3 DNA: TGTGCCAGTTCCCCCTCCCCTGGAAACACCATATATTTT